Following are 22 T cell receptor beta chains from one sample sequenced in a study of T-cell memory formation after mild COVID-19 (dated by TCRdb to the early 2020s). The method behind the library was 5' RACE. The instrument given in TCRdb is Illumina NovaSeq 6000. TCRdb passed the public sequencing reads through fastp at Q25 and MiXCR, retaining productive beta sequences. Every CDR3 protein is listed once, alongside the most common genes and DNA of its rows. In this sample the table shows fewer than 400,000 distinct CDR3 sequences, 16% of which occur a single time. Roughly a fifth of the sample is in the top ten clones. The source material was PBMCs or a T cell subset sorted from them (not recorded which). All receptors come from a man younger than 30 who had mild COVID-19 (a few samples of this study predate the infection). The sample titles of this study are shuffled in the database, so cell type and time point are left out; the donor was told from shared clones.

This clonotype has a handful of counts. This rearrangement joins TRBV10-3 to TRBJ2-7; 10 bases map to TRBD2. The CDR3 sequence is 15 residues long. Germline V CDR1 and CDR2: ENHRY, SYGVKD. V was pared by 3 bases and J by 3 bases, with 5 bases of the junction left unmatched. CDR3 in DNA: TGTGCCATCAGTGAACTAGCGGGGCCGAACTACGAGCAGTACTTC. It codes for CAISELAGPNYEQYF.

This clonotype was seen only a few times. This chain connects TRBV20-1 to TRBJ1-2; D not certain. The CDR3 sequence is 10 residues long. V lost 3 bases and J 8 bases, leaving 7 bases between the germline ends. CDR1 and CDR2 from the germline V gene are DFQATT and SNEGSKA (reference sequence). As DNA, the CDR3 is TGCAGTGCTAGCGCTTCCGGCTACACCTTC. Protein sequence: CSASASGYTF.

The table lists this clonotype with a few counts. The rearrangement joins TRBV2 to TRBJ2-2; 13 nucleotides line up with TRBD2. V shed 8 bases, J shed 0 bases, and the junction held 0 bases outside the gene matches. Germline values: CDR1 SNHLY, CDR2 FYNNEI. CDR3 length: 15 amino acids. This CDR3 is CASGTSGTNTGELFF. DNA of the CDR3: TGTGCCAGCGGGACTAGCGGGACGAACACCGGGGAGCTGTTTTTT.

The table lists this clonotype with a few counts. The chain is built from TRBV5-4 and TRBJ2-1, with D hard to call. Germline V gene sequence: CDR1 SGHNT, CDR2 YYREEE (reference sequence). V was trimmed by 3 bases and J by 5 bases, leaving 6 bases between them. This CDR3 has 12 residues. The CDR3 loop reads CASSWFDNEQFF. The CDR3 DNA follows: TGTGCCAGCAGCTGGTTCGACAATGAGCAGTTCTTC. The full variable domain, in which reference TRBV5-4 and TRBJ2-1 provide the parts outside the CDR3, is ETGVTQSPTHLIKTRGQQVTLRCSSQSGHNTVSWYQQALGQGPQFIFQYYREEENGRGNFPPRFSGLQFPNYSSELNVNALELDDSALYLCASSWFDNEQFFGPGTRLTVL.

This clonotype was seen a few times. V is TRBV7-2 and J is TRBJ2-1; TRBD1 matches 12 bases. Germline CDR1 is SGHTA and CDR2 is FQGNSA. Trimming took 8 bases from V and 8 from J; bases not matched to a gene: 7. The CDR3 contains 14 residues. The chain's CDR3 is CASLRDRGQDEQFF. The CDR3 nucleotides read TGTGCCAGCCTCCGGGACAGGGGGCAGGATGAGCAGTTCTTC.

The chain links TRBV20-1 to TRBJ2-3, with 8 nucleotides matching TRBD1. V lost 7 bases to trimming and J lost 6 bases; unmatched junction nucleotides: 15. The CDR3 extends over 15 amino acids. CDR1 DFQATT and CDR2 SNEGSKA come from the germline V gene (reference sequence). CDR3 sequence: CSVQGAWQGLDTQYF. For the CDR3, the DNA is TGCAGTGTTCAGGGGGCGTGGCAGGGGCTCGATACGCAGTATTTT.

The chain links TRBV5-6 to TRBJ2-7; a possible D gene is TRBD2 (6 bases). V gave up 2 bases and J gave up 0 bases, with 18 bases separating them. The CDR3 is 17 residues long. Germline V gene data show CDR1 as SGHDT and CDR2 as YYEEEE. The CDR3 DNA reads TGTGCCAGCAGCTTTCGCGGGCGGAGGGGAAGCTCCTACGAGCAGTACGTC. This translates into CASSFRGRRGSSYEQYV.

This clonotype has more than one count but fewer than ten. The chain combines TRBV4-2 with TRBJ2-1, with 7 bases identical to TRBD2. This CDR3 contains 16 residues. Per the germline V gene, CDR1 is LGHNA and CDR2 is YNFKEQ. The junction had 11 bases not matched to a gene; V was cut back by 2 bases and J by 7 bases. The chain's CDR3 is CASSQLATSVLNEQFF. The DNA for the CDR3 is TGTGCCAGCAGCCAACTCGCTACTAGCGTATTGAATGAGCAGTTCTTC.

On this clonotype itself: One end of the junction varies from germline; a read error may be responsible. V gene TRBV2 combines with J gene TRBJ2-1, with a weak D call TRBD2 (5 bases). This CDR3 has 12 residues. The germline CDR1 and CDR2 sequences are SNHLY and FYNNEI. CDR3 protein: CASSGAGMSPNF. The CDR3 coding sequence is TGTGCCAGCAGTGGGGCCGGGATGTCACCCAACTTC.

This clonotype came up many times. The gene calls are TRBV4-3 and TRBJ2-1, with D tentatively TRBD2 (6 bases). Looked up from germline, CDR1 is LGHNA and CDR2 is YSLEER. V was shortened by 2 bases and J by 6 bases, with 14 bases between the two germline ends. The CDR3 has 15 amino acids. In nucleotides, the CDR3 is TGCGCCAGCAGCCAATCGGGACTTATGCTCAATGAGCAGTTCTTC. This sequence encodes CASSQSGLMLNEQFF.

In its sample, this clonotype was seen a few times. V usage is TRBV5-1 and J usage is TRBJ2-7; D gene ambiguous. V was cut by 4 bases and J by 5 bases, with 19 bases left in between. Looked up from germline, CDR1 is SGHRS and CDR2 is YFSETQ. The CDR3 is 15 residues long. The chain's CDR3 is CASSPAETVWDEQYF. CDR3 sequence (DNA): TGCGCCAGCAGCCCGGCCGAGACGGTATGGGACGAGCAGTACTTC.

The chain uses TRBV4-3 and TRBJ1-6, with a weak D call TRBD1 (5 bases). This CDR3 spans 14 amino acids. Germline V gene sequence: CDR1 LGHNA, CDR2 YSLEER. Between the trimmed V and J ends, which lost 0 bases and 10 bases, there was a span of 10 bases. CDR3 sequence: CASSQDQGWSPLHF. For the CDR3, the DNA is TGCGCCAGCAGCCAAGATCAGGGATGGTCACCCCTCCACTTT.

In its sample, this clonotype was seen a few times. The rearrangement joins TRBV7-2 to TRBJ2-3; TRBD2 aligns across 8 bases. Germline CDR1 and CDR2: SGHTA and FQGNSA. Trimming removed 4 bases from V and 6 bases from J; junction bases left unmatched: 9. The CDR3 length is 15 residues. CDR3 nucleotide sequence: TGTGCCAGCAGCTCGGGGGTTAGCGGGGTGGATACGCAGTATTTT. Protein product: CASSSGVSGVDTQYF.

Points on this clonotype: The junction shows a germline mismatch at one end, possibly a read error. The chain carries TRBV24-1 and TRBJ2-3; a possible D gene is TRBD1 (7 bases). The CDR3 has 13 residues. CDR1 KGHDR and CDR2 SFDVKD come from the germline V gene. CDR3 region: CATSGGGTDTPYF. CDR3 coding DNA: TGTGCCACCTCGGGTGGGGGGACAGATACGCCGTATTTT.

The gene calls are TRBV6-5 and TRBJ1-2; 12 bases line up with TRBD1. The CDR3 totals 14 residues. Germline V gene data show CDR1 as MNHEY and CDR2 as SVGAGI. Trimming at V came to 5 bases and at J to 8 bases, leaving 6 bases not matched to a gene. The CDR3 loop reads CASSQGQGARGYTF. The CDR3 DNA is TGTGCCAGCAGTCAGGGACAGGGGGCGAGAGGCTACACCTTC.

J is TRBJ2-1 and V is TRBV9; the match to TRBD1 covers 8 bases. The CDR3 has 16 amino acids. The V gene end was trimmed by 4 bases and the J gene end by 5 bases; junction bases not matched to a gene: 11. Germline V gives CDR1 SGDLS, CDR2 YYNGEE. The CDR3 loop reads CASSPYGQGDHNEQFF. Here the CDR3 DNA reads TGTGCCAGCAGCCCCTACGGACAGGGAGATCACAATGAGCAGTTCTTC.

This clonotype was found a few times. The CDR3 loop is CASSPPSGGYEQYF. The CDR3 DNA sequence: TGTGCCAGCAGCCCCCCATCAGGGGGCTACGAGCAGTACTTC. V is TRBV12-3 or TRBV12-4 and J is TRBJ2-7, with 7 bases identical to TRBD1. This CDR3 is built from 14 residues. Losses at the gene ends were 6 bases for V and 3 bases for J; bases not matched to a gene: 8.

This clonotype was observed a few times. The chain employs TRBV7-9 and TRBJ2-7; D is perhaps TRBD2 (6 bases). The germline V gene encodes CDR1 SEHNR and CDR2 FQNEAQ (reference sequence). This CDR3 spans 13 amino acids. V lost 5 bases and J lost 3, with 11 bases in between. The CDR3 here is CASSPRDGYEQYV. DNA of the CDR3: TGTGCCAGCAGCCCGCGGGACGGCTACGAGCAGTACGTC.

Many counts were recorded for this clonotype. The V and J genes are TRBV4-2 and TRBJ2-2, with 8 bases that match TRBD1. This CDR3 spans 18 amino acids. Germline V gene sequence: CDR1 LGHNA, CDR2 YNFKEQ. V trimming: 0 bases; J trimming: 1 base; junction bases outside the gene matches: 7. Here the CDR3 DNA reads TGTGCCAGCAGCCAAGAGGCCTGGGGACAGGTGAACACCGGGGAGCTGTTTTTT. Protein: CASSQEAWGQVNTGELFF.

This clonotype has more than one count but fewer than ten. The chain links TRBV29-1 to TRBJ2-6; D is ambiguous. The CDR3 has 15 amino acids. Germline values: CDR1 SQVTM, CDR2 ANQGSEA. The V gene lost 0 bases and the J gene lost 2 bases, with 8 bases spanning the gap. DNA for the CDR3: TGCAGCGTTGAAGATCCAGTAGCTGGGGCCAACGTCCTGACTTTC. Residues: CSVEDPVAGANVLTF.

This clonotype appeared a few times. CDR3 sequence: CASSSTSSSTDTQYF. CDR3 coding DNA: TGTGCCAGCAGCTCGACTAGCAGTAGCACAGATACGCAGTATTTT. The chain has TRBV7-9 and TRBJ2-3; 7 bases fit TRBD2. The V gene end was trimmed by 4 bases and the J gene end by 0 bases; junction bases not matched to a gene: 4. Per germline, CDR1 SEHNR and CDR2 FQNEAQ (reference sequence). The CDR3 length is 15 residues. The entire variable domain, with the rest obtained from reference TRBV7-9 and TRBJ2-3, is as follows: DTGVSQNPRHKITKRGQNVTFRCDPISEHNRLYWYRQTLGQGPEFLTYFQNEAQLEKSRLLSDRFSAERPKGSFSTLEIQRTEQGDSAMYLCASSSTSSSTDTQYFGPGTRLTVL.

This clonotype showed up many times. The chain joins TRBV12-3 or TRBV12-4 to TRBJ2-3, with D possibly being TRBD1 (7 bases). The CDR3 totals 14 residues. With 4 bases removed from V and 4 bases from J, the gap between germline ends came to 12 bases. The chain's CDR3 is CASSYRGGADTQYF. The CDR3, as DNA: TGTGCCAGCAGTTACAGGGGAGGCGCAGATACGCAGTATTTT.